This entry lists 21 T cell receptor beta chains sequenced from one sample in a study of shared clonotypes between healthy human individuals. The method was immunoSEQ multiplex PCR; TCRdb's version includes in-frame clones alone and lacks a portion of them. The sample contains about 1.5 million clones, roughly 96% of which appear only once. What was sequenced was naive CD4+ T cells sorted from blood. The subset was: CD45RA+ positively selected. The receptor source for this set is a man between 25 and 39 years old in good health.

This clone was picked up one time. The V gene is TRBV6-5, the J gene TRBJ2-3; 9 bases align to TRBD2. The CDR3 loop spans 15 amino acids. The V and J ends lost 6 bases and 6 bases, in that order; junction bases with no gene match: 10. Germline V gives CDR1 MNHEY, CDR2 SVGAGI. The chain's CDR3 is CASRRLAAPKDTQYF. The CDR3 region has the DNA TGTGCCAGCAGACGACTAGCGGCCCCGAAGGATACGCAGTATTTT.

The chain carries TRBV4-1 and TRBJ2-5; D is unclear. Trimming took off 3 bases at V and 0 bases at J, with 8 bases between the two ends. This CDR3 has 14 amino acids. Germline V gene data show CDR1 as MGHRA and CDR2 as YSYEKL. The CDR3: CASSHHGYQETQYF. CDR3 nucleotides: TGCGCCAGCAGCCACCATGGGTACCAAGAGACCCAGTACTTC.

CDR3 coding DNA: TGCGCCAGCAGCCAGCGGGAGAGTGCTGGGGAGCTGTTTTTT. Protein product: CASSQRESAGELFF. V and J are TRBV4-1 and TRBJ2-2, with 7 bases fitting TRBD2. The V segment lost 3 bases and the J segment 8 bases; nucleotides outside the gene matches: 6. The CDR3 totals 14 residues. Per the germline V gene, CDR1 is MGHRA and CDR2 is YSYEKL.

As for this clone: At the DNA level, this CDR3 is encoded by other sequences in the same sample as well. The chain combines TRBV6-5 with TRBJ1-5; 10 bases are shared with TRBD1. Germline V CDR1 and CDR2: MNHEY, SVGAGI. V gave up 5 bases and J gave up 4 bases; unmatched junction bases: 2. The CDR3 has 14 amino acids. Written as DNA, the CDR3 is TGTGCCAGCAGTAGGACAGGGGGGAATCAGCCCCAGCATTTT. It translates to CASSRTGGNQPQHF.

The J gene is TRBJ1-2, the V gene TRBV7-9; TRBD1 agrees at 8 bases. Per germline, CDR1 SEHNR and CDR2 FQNEAQ (reference sequence). V lost 5 bases to trimming and J lost 3 bases; unmatched junction nucleotides: 2. The CDR3 length is 13 residues. The CDR3 DNA follows: TGTGCCAGCAGCCCGGGACAGGACTATGGCTACACCTTC. It translates to CASSPGQDYGYTF.

The genes are TRBV6-6 and TRBJ1-1; D gene ambiguous. From germline, CDR1 is MNHNY and CDR2 SVGAGI (reference sequence). CDR3 size: 12 residues. The V end lost 6 bases, the J end lost 4 bases, and 9 bases lay between the germline ends. The CDR3 is CASSPGLTEAFF. CDR3 DNA: TGTGCCAGCAGCCCCGGACTCACTGAAGCTTTCTTT.

This rearrangement joins TRBV4-1 to TRBJ2-7; tentatively, D is TRBD2 (5 bases). V was shortened by 4 bases and J by 4 bases, with 14 bases between the two germline ends. CDR1 is MGHRA, CDR2 YSYEKL, per germline. This CDR3 is 14 amino acids long. The CDR3 loop reads CASSLELGRYEQYF. As DNA, the CDR3 is TGCGCCAGCAGCCTAGAACTGGGGAGATACGAGCAGTACTTC.

The V and J genes are TRBV5-5 and TRBJ2-6; perhaps TRBD2 as D (5 bases). CDR3 length: 20 amino acids. Between the trimmed V and J ends, which lost 4 bases and 0 bases, there was a span of 23 bases. Per germline, CDR1 SGHKS and CDR2 YYEKEE (reference sequence). This chain's CDR3 is CASSAPSGVSPSSGANVLTF. The CDR3 bases are TGTGCCAGCAGCGCCCCCTCCGGGGTAAGCCCCTCCTCTGGGGCCAACGTCCTGACTTTC.

The sample holds one count of this clone. The chain uses TRBV28 and TRBJ2-7; tentatively, D is TRBD2 (6 bases). This CDR3 has 13 residues. V was trimmed by 2 bases and J by 6 bases, leaving 11 bases between them. Germline-derived CDR1 and CDR2 are MDHEN and SYDVKM. The CDR3 spells CASSLGPGGEQYF. DNA of the CDR3: TGTGCCAGCAGTTTAGGTCCCGGGGGCGAGCAGTACTTC.

The chain joins TRBV18 to TRBJ1-4; TRBD1 might be the D (5 bases). The V end lost 3 bases, the J end lost 8 bases, and 13 bases lay between the germline ends. CDR1 KGHSH and CDR2 LQKENI come from the germline V gene. CDR3 length equals 14 residues. CDR3 coding DNA: TGTGCCAGCTCACCGACGGGGCTTCGCGAAAAACTGTTTTTT. Encoded protein: CASSPTGLREKLFF. The full variable domain, with the rest looked up from reference TRBV18 and TRBJ1-4, is NAGVMQNPRHLVRRRGQEARLRCSPMKGHSHVYWYRQLPEEGLKFMVYLQKENIIDESGMPKERFSAEFPKEGPSILRIQQVVRGDSAAYFCASSPTGLREKLFFGSGTQLSVL.

This clone was seen a single time. This chain links TRBV5-1 with TRBJ1-4; maybe TRBD1 (6 bases). The CDR3 covers 13 residues. With 4 bases removed from V and 12 bases from J, the gap between germline ends came to 16 bases. The germline V gene has CDR1 SGHRS and CDR2 YFSETQ. DNA for the CDR3: TGCGCCAGCAGCCGGGACACCGGAGGGGAACTGTTTTTT. Translation: CASSRDTGGELFF.

This clone has only a few counts. The V and J genes are TRBV7-9 and TRBJ1-2; D is undetermined. The V end lost 1 base, the J end lost 7 bases, and 16 bases lay between the germline ends. This CDR3 is 15 amino acids long. The germline V gene encodes CDR1 SEHNR and CDR2 FQNEAQ (reference sequence). The CDR3 region is CASSLGQGQMSGYTF. DNA of the CDR3: TGTGCCAGCAGCTTAGGCCAAGGCCAAATGTCTGGCTACACCTTC.

J is TRBJ2-5 and V is TRBV5-1, with 13 positions matching TRBD2. This CDR3 has 16 amino acids. The trim removed 3 bases at V and 5 bases at J, leaving 7 bases unmatched. Germline V CDR1 and CDR2: SGHRS, YFSETQ. The CDR3 protein is CASSSFTSGRGETQYF. DNA of the CDR3: TGCGCCAGCAGCTCGTTTACTAGCGGGAGGGGGGAGACCCAGTACTTC.

The chain recombines TRBV19 with TRBJ2-2; D gene uncertain. V was trimmed by 6 bases and J by 3 bases, leaving 11 bases between them. Germline CDR1 is LNHDA and CDR2 is SQIVND (reference sequence). This CDR3 has 14 residues. CDR3 sequence reads: CASRKTDYTGELFF. Here the CDR3 DNA reads TGTGCCAGTAGAAAAACTGATTACACCGGGGAGCTGTTTTTT.

V gene TRBV28 combines with J gene TRBJ2-2; 10 bases line up with TRBD2. CDR1 and CDR2 (germline): MDHEN, SYDVKM. The J segment lost 7 bases and the V segment lost 6 bases, leaving 8 bases of the junction unmatched. The CDR3 covers 15 residues. The chain's CDR3 is CASRLAGEIIGELFF. The CDR3 coding sequence is TGTGCCAGCAGGCTAGCGGGAGAGATTATCGGGGAGCTGTTTTTT.

This chain connects TRBV12-5 to TRBJ1-3; D is unclear. This CDR3 has 16 residues. Germline V gene data show CDR1 as LGHNT and CDR2 as FRNRAP. V was clipped by 0 bases and J by 0 bases, with 9 bases between them. The chain's CDR3 is CASGLVISSSGNTIYF. The DNA of the CDR3 is TGTGCTAGTGGTTTGGTAATCTCGAGCTCTGGAAACACCATATATTTT.

The chain carries TRBV6-1 and TRBJ1-1; no clear D. The CDR3 is 13 amino acids. With 2 bases removed from V and 0 bases from J, the gap between germline ends came to 4 bases. The germline gives CDR1 MNHNS, CDR2 SASEGT. The CDR3 reads CASSEFVNTEAFF. CDR3 in DNA: TGTGCCAGCAGTGAATTCGTGAACACTGAAGCTTTCTTT.

V and J are TRBV27 and TRBJ2-7, with 8 bases fitting TRBD1. With V trimmed by 8 bases and J by 2 bases, 2 bases remained unmatched. The CDR3 consists of 12 residues. The germline gives CDR1 MNHEY, CDR2 SMNVEV (reference sequence). The CDR3 nucleotides read TGTGCCAGCCGGGGACAGGCCTACGAGCAGTACTTC. Protein: CASRGQAYEQYF.

The chain employs TRBV7-2 and TRBJ1-1, with D maybe TRBD1 (5 bases). The V end lost 1 base, the J end lost 5 bases, and 14 bases lay between the germline ends. CDR1 and CDR2 (germline): SGHTA, FQGNSA. CDR3 length: 15 amino acids. CDR3: CASSLVSGQFTEAFF. In DNA, the CDR3 is TGTGCCAGCAGCTTAGTTTCAGGGCAGTTTACTGAAGCTTTCTTT.

The chain uses TRBV13 and TRBJ2-5, with TRBD1 matching 10 bases. The trim removed 3 bases at V and 4 bases at J, leaving 2 bases unmatched. The V gene's germline CDR1 is PRHDT and CDR2 FYEKMQ (reference sequence). This CDR3 is 14 amino acids long. CDR3 coding DNA: TGTGCCAGCAGCTTCCGGGACAGGGGAGAGACCCAGTACTTC. Translated: CASSFRDRGETQYF.

This chain links TRBV6-5 with TRBJ2-6, with D unresolved. From germline, CDR1 is MNHEY and CDR2 SVGAGI. The CDR3 totals 14 residues. With 4 bases removed from V and 4 bases from J, the gap between germline ends came to 8 bases. The CDR3 loop reads CASSSSMGANVLTF. The CDR3 DNA reads TGTGCCAGCAGTTCCTCAATGGGGGCCAACGTCCTGACTTTC.